This is a list of T cell receptor beta chains from one sample in a study of regulatory T cells. Libraries were prepared by immunoSEQ multiplex PCR; TCRdb keeps only in-frame clonotypes and omits some of them. The sample records 4,100 or so clones, more than 85% being singletons. Material for sequencing was CD4+ Tregs sorted from blood. Every receptor here comes from a child aged 2-15 years with CD3G deficiency. CDR3s include the opening cysteine and the closing phenylalanine or tryptophan. The D gene is left open where the match is weak. Not every row has a clone size; where given, it reads once, few, many or a size class.

TRBV5-1	TRBJ2-6	-	-	CASSATGANVLTF	TGCGCCAGCAGCGCCACGGGGGCCAACGTCCTGACTTTC
TRBV7-9	TRBJ2-1	few	-	CASSLYSSREQFF	TGTGCCAGCAGCTTATATTCTAGCCGGGAGCAGTTCTTC
TRBV7-9	TRBJ1-4	-	TRBD1	CASSLGGQATNEKLFF	TGTGCCAGCAGCTTAGGGGGACAGGCGACTAATGAAAAACTGTTTTTT
TRBV7-9	TRBJ2-7	-	TRBD1	CASSLGGQSLYF	TGTGCCAGCAGCTTAGGGGGACAGTCCCTGTACTTC
TRBV5-1	TRBJ2-2	-	-	CASSLGQSTGELFF	TGCGCCAGCAGCTTGGGACAGTCTACCGGGGAGCTGTTTTTT
TRBV18	TRBJ2-7	-	TRBD1	CASSFGQGRYEQYF	TGTGCCAGCTCTTTCGGACAGGGCAGGTACGAGCAGTACTTC
TRBV7-2	TRBJ2-3	-	-	CASSPGLATDTQYF	TGTGCCAGCAGCCCCGGGCTAGCGACAGATACGCAGTATTTT
TRBV4-1	TRBJ1-1	-	-	CASSQRGGLNTEAFF	TGCGCCAGCAGCCAACGTGGGGGTTTAAACACTGAAGCTTTCTTT
TRBV19	TRBJ2-3	-	-	CASSIAISTDTQYF	TGTGCCAGTAGTATCGCAATTAGCACAGATACGCAGTATTTT
TRBV28	TRBJ1-2	-	-	CASAQWSRGYTF	TGTGCCAGCGCCCAGTGGAGTAGGGGCTACACCTTC
TRBV28	TRBJ2-1	once	TRBD2	CASSVAGAPNNEQFF	TGTGCCAGCAGCGTAGCGGGAGCACCTAACAATGAGCAGTTCTTC
TRBV10-3	TRBJ1-1	-	-	CAISEVRDTEAFF	TGTGCCATCAGTGAGGTAAGGGACACTGAAGCTTTCTTT
TRBV4-1	TRBJ1-2	-	-	CASSQEWGAGYTF	TGCGCCAGCAGCCAAGAATGGGGGGCTGGCTACACCTTC
TRBV18	TRBJ2-3	-	TRBD2	CASSPTSVTDTQYF	TGTGCCAGCTCACCGACTAGCGTAACAGATACGCAGTATTTT
TRBV10-3	TRBJ1-2	-	TRBD1	CAISNWTGNYGYTF	TGTGCCATCAGCAACTGGACAGGGAACTATGGCTACACCTTC
TRBV28	TRBJ2-4	-	TRBD2	CASSPVALAGRKNIQYF	TGTGCCAGCAGCCCGGTTGCTCTAGCGGGTCGCAAAAACATTCAGTACTTC
TRBV10-2	TRBJ2-2	-	TRBD2	CASRLAAGTGELFF	TGCGCCAGCAGACTAGCGGCTGGGACCGGGGAGCTGTTTTTT
TRBV11-2	TRBJ2-5	-	TRBD2	CASSRGLAGQAETQYF	TGTGCCAGCAGCCGGGGACTAGCGGGACAGGCAGAGACCCAGTACTTC
TRBV28	TRBJ2-3	once	-	CASSLAGPTDTQYF	TGTGCCAGCAGTTTAGCGGGACCCACAGATACGCAGTATTTT
TRBV28	TRBJ2-7	-	-	CASSPTGTYEQYF	TGTGCCAGCAGTCCGACCGGGACCTACGAGCAGTACTTC
TRBV28	TRBJ1-1	once	-	CASSLKNTEAFF	TGTGCCAGCAGTTTAAAGAACACTGAAGCTTTCTTT
TRBV5-1	TRBJ1-2	few	-	CASSLGTANYGYTF	TGCGCCAGCAGCTTGGGGACAGCTAACTATGGCTACACCTTC
TRBV7-9	TRBJ2-1	-	-	CASSLENEQFF	TGTGCCAGCAGCTTAGAAAATGAGCAGTTCTTC
TRBV6-1	TRBJ2-7	few	-	CASSEAVWGEQYF	TGTGCCAGCAGTGAAGCGGTTTGGGGCGAGCAGTACTTC
TRBV28	TRBJ1-4	-	-	CASRGGATNEKLFF	TGTGCCAGCAGGGGGGGAGCAACTAATGAAAAACTGTTTTTT
TRBV7-9	TRBJ2-5	-	-	CASSLDTNIRTQYF	TGTGCCAGCAGCTTAGACACTAACATTCGGACCCAGTACTTC
TRBV28	TRBJ2-7	-	-	CASSQWNRVTNYEQYF	TGTGCCAGCAGTCAGTGGAACAGGGTAACGAACTACGAGCAGTACTTC
TRBV27	TRBJ2-7	-	TRBD1	CASSKNRDSFPYEQYF	TGTGCCAGCAGTAAGAACCGGGACAGTTTTCCCTACGAGCAGTACTTC
TRBV6-6	TRBJ1-2	-	TRBD1	CASRGQENYGYTF	TGTGCCAGCAGGGGACAGGAGAACTATGGCTACACCTTC
TRBV27	TRBJ2-5	-	-	CASSPQGWKTQYF	TGTGCCAGCAGCCCACAGGGATGGAAGACCCAGTACTTC
TRBV7-9	TRBJ2-1	-	TRBD1	CASSLGQGKGMGEQFF	TGTGCCAGCAGCTTGGGACAGGGGAAAGGTATGGGTGAGCAGTTCTTC
TRBV28	TRBJ1-2	-	-	CASSSGGAPEKGYTF	TGTGCCAGCAGTTCTGGGGGGGCGCCCGAGAAAGGCTACACCTTC
TRBV19	TRBJ2-5	once	-	CASSRGWEETQYF	TGTGCCAGTAGTAGAGGATGGGAAGAGACCCAGTACTTC
TRBV28	TRBJ2-7	-	TRBD2	CASSTSGRGAEQYF	TGTGCCAGCAGTACTAGCGGGAGGGGGGCCGAGCAGTACTTC
TRBV10-2	TRBJ2-7	-	-	CASSPGKAELYEQYF	TGCGCCAGCAGCCCCGGGAAGGCTGAACTCTACGAGCAGTACTTC
TRBV7-9	TRBJ2-3	-	-	CASSLQGSDTQYF	TGTGCCAGCAGCTTACAGGGATCAGATACGCAGTATTTT
TRBV6-1	TRBJ2-4	-	-	CASSEILENIQYF	TGTGCCAGCAGTGAAATACTGGAAAACATTCAGTACTTC
TRBV28	TRBJ1-1	-	TRBD1	CASSPRTGQMNTEAFF	TGTGCCAGCAGTCCTCGGACAGGCCAAATGAACACTGAAGCTTTCTTT
TRBV28	TRBJ2-7	-	-	CASRRPGPAYEQYF	TGTGCCAGCAGACGTCCCGGCCCAGCCTACGAGCAGTACTTC